This TCR beta chain came from a study of blood T cell repertoires in COVID-19. For the study at large: COVID-19 samples, acute and convalescent, were from the United States, Italy and Spain. T cells, B-cell-depleted T cells, or PBMCs provided the cDNA or gDNA that served as material.

V lost 1 base, J lost 6 bases, and 12 bases lay in between. CDR1 is MNHEY and CDR2 is SMNVEV in the germline V gene (reference sequence). The CDR3 spans 15 residues. This clone showed up just a few times. Original data processing: Amplification from reference gene primers served as the basis for estimated nucleated cell counts. The repertoire was sequenced with immunoSEQ multiplex PCR; TCRdb's copy has only in-frame clones and lacks some. Clone size and V and J calls were adopted from that table, with D and trimming inferred from the DNA. The sample holds 80,000 to 130,000 clones, about 89% seen once.

The sequence derives from a man aged 60 to 69 with acute or convalescent COVID-19. Specimen: peripheral blood. V gene TRBV27 combines with J gene TRBJ1-4, with D possibly being TRBD1 (5 bases). Here the CDR3 reads CASSLWNGGDEKLFF. The CDR3 nucleotides read TGTGCCAGCAGTTTATGGAACGGGGGTGATGAAAAACTGTTTTTT.